Presented here are 7 T cell receptor beta chains from one specimen sequenced in a study of identical twins. TCRdb reanalysed the 5' RACE reads using MiXCR and keeps one entry per CDR3 protein. The sample yields 350,000 to 500,000 distinct CDR3 sequences, 15% to 20% seen once. The source material was naive T cells sorted from blood. The receptors shown here come from a man in his fifties or sixties in good health.

This clonotype was counted ten times or more. This chain joins TRBV4-2 and TRBJ2-5; D is perhaps TRBD2 (5 bases). Germline CDR1 is LGHNA and CDR2 is YNFKEQ. V lost 5 bases to trimming and J lost 2 bases, with 12 bases between them. The CDR3 runs 14 residues. The CDR3 DNA follows: TGTGCCAGCAGCGCCGGTGGGAGTCAAGAGACCCAGTACTTC. The encoded protein is CASSAGGSQETQYF.

This clonotype was seen more than once but under ten times. The chain recombines TRBV4-3 with TRBJ2-1; D is perhaps TRBD2 (5 bases). Trimming left V 0 bases short and J 8 bases short, with 23 bases between. The CDR3 extends over 18 amino acids. Germline-derived CDR1 and CDR2 are LGHNA and YSLEER. The CDR3 sequence is CASSQDSLRLGYGDEQFF. CDR3 coding DNA: TGCGCCAGCAGCCAAGATTCCCTAAGACTGGGCTACGGGGATGAGCAGTTCTTC.

Only a few counts were recorded for this clonotype. V and J are TRBV10-3 and TRBJ2-3, with a tentative D call TRBD1 (6 bases). The CDR3 has 16 amino acids. The V gene lost 2 bases and the J gene lost 0 bases, with 12 bases spanning the gap. CDR1 and CDR2 (germline): ENHRY, SYGVKD. CDR3 protein: CAISELWTDSTDTQYF. The CDR3 DNA reads as TGTGCCATCAGTGAGCTCTGGACAGATAGCACAGATACGCAGTATTTT.

This rearrangement joins TRBV5-6 to TRBJ2-6; D is unclear. CDR3 size: 14 residues. Germline V gene data show CDR1 as SGHDT and CDR2 as YYEEEE. Trimming pared 7 bases from V and 2 bases from J, leaving 10 bases between. The CDR3 reads CASYGRTGANVLTF. Written as DNA, the CDR3 is TGTGCCAGCTACGGAAGGACTGGGGCCAACGTCCTGACTTTC.

This clonotype was detected only a few times. This chain uses TRBV28 with TRBJ2-3; D is possibly TRBD1 (6 bases). Germline V gene sequence: CDR1 MDHEN, CDR2 SYDVKM. This CDR3 contains 15 residues. Trimming left V 6 bases short and J 3 bases short, with 16 bases between. This CDR3 reads CASSKYGGLTDTQYF. The CDR3 DNA is TGTGCCAGCAGCAAATATGGGGGCCTGACAGATACGCAGTATTTT.

This clonotype was picked up a small number of times. V and J are TRBV19 and TRBJ2-1, with a weak D call TRBD2 (6 bases). The germline V gene encodes CDR1 LNHDA and CDR2 SQIVND (reference sequence). The CDR3 has 15 residues. Trimming took off 2 bases at V and 7 bases at J, with 15 bases between the two ends. The DNA of the CDR3 is TGTGCCAGTAGTATAAACGGGAGACTTTTTAATGAGCAGTTCTTC. Translation gives CASSINGRLFNEQFF.

The J gene is TRBJ1-1, the V gene TRBV5-1; 8 bases fit TRBD1. This CDR3 contains 18 residues. CDR1 and CDR2 from the germline V gene are SGHRS and YFSETQ. The trim removed 4 bases at V and 0 bases at J, leaving 14 bases unmatched. The CDR3 loop is CASSNGTGLTTMNTEAFF. The CDR3, as DNA: TGCGCCAGCAGCAACGGGACAGGTCTTACCACAATGAACACTGAAGCTTTCTTT. The full variable domain, its missing parts supplied by reference TRBV5-1 and TRBJ1-1, is KAGVTQTPRYLIKTRGQQVTLSCSPISGHRSVSWYQQTPGQGLQFLFEYFSETQRNKGNFPGRFSGRQFSNSRSEMNVSTLELGDSALYLCASSNGTGLTTMNTEAFFGQGTRLTVV.